This T cell receptor (beta chain) was retrieved from a study of identical twins. General study findings and limits: Out-of-frame TCR alpha sharing observed in monozygotic twins exceeded model estimates. While abundant cord blood beta clonotypes carried fewer insertions, memory repertoires showed no such pattern.

Only healthy Caucasians were included as donors. The CDR3 has 14 amino acids. Germline V gene data show CDR1 as DFQATT and CDR2 as SNEGSKA (reference sequence). V shed 1 base and J shed 5 bases, with 14 bases lying between them. In this sample, this clonotype turned up many times. The antigen is not known. MiXCR, run by TCRdb on the 5' RACE reads, gives a single entry per CDR3 protein. The sample has about 100,000 distinct CDR3 sequences; 5.5% to 7% are singletons. This clonotype was obtained from a woman aged 45-59 years in good health. Sequences were obtained from memory T cells sorted from blood. This rearrangement joins TRBV20-1 to TRBJ2-5; D not certain. CDR3 in amino acids: CSARVDTSRETQYF. The CDR3 DNA follows: TGCAGTGCTAGAGTAGACACCTCCCGGGAGACCCAGTACTTC.